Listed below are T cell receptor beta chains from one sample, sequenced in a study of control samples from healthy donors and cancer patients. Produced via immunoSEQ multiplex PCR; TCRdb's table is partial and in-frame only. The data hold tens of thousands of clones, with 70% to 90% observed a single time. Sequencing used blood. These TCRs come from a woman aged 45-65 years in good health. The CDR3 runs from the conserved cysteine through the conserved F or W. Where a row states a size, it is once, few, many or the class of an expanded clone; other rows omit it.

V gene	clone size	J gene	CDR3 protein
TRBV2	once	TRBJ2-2	CASKVGGAGELFF
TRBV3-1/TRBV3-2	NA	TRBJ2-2	CASSQGGYTGELFF
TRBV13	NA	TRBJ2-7	CASSSSKQGAYEQYF
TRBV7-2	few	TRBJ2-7	CASSFRGGGSPYEQYF
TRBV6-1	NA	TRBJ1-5	CASSEGSTTQHF
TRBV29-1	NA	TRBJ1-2	CSVETGFRDGYTF
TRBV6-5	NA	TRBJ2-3	CASTTSPSTDTQYF
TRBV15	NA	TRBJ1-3	CATSRDLTGGAGNTIYF
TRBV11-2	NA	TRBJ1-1	CASSFTTGREAFF
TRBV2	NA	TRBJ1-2	CASSVINYGYTF
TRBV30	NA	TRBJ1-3	CAWSPGNTIYF
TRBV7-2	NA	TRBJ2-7	CASSLGRRYEQYF
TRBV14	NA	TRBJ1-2	CASSRTGDGYYGYTF
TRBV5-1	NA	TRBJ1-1	CASSSGERLLNTEAFF
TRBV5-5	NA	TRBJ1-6	CASSLDLWAPLHF
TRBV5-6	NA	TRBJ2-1	CASSLAPGQRTNEQFF
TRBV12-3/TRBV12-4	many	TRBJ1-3	CASSFSGNTIYF
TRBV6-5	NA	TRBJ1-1	CASTRDRANTEAFF
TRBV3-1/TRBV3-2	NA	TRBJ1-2	CASSQADRFETF
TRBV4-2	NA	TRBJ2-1	CASSKLANRNEQFF
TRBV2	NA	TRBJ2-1	CATGQYNEQFF
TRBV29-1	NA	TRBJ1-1	CSVSNTEAFF
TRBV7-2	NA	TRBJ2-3	CASSLNRGGVDTQYF
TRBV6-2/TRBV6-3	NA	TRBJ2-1	CASSYPGGGEQFF
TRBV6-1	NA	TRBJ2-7	CASSENPGQGHEQYF
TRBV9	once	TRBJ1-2	CASSATTGLGGYTF
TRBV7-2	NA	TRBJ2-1	CASSTPSGKYNEQFF
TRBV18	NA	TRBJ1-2	CASSLREPYGYTF
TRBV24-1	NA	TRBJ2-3	CATSDLTGTDTQYF
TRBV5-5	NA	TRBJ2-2	CASSQTAITGELFF
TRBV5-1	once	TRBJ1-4	CASSLAEERGRLFF
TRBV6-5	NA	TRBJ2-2	CASATQANTGELFF
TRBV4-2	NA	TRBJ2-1	CASSPSGGQYNEQFF
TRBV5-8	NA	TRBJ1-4	CASSSGPGQGAETNEKLFF
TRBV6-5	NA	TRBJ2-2	CASSLTRGGRGGELFF
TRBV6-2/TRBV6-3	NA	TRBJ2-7	CASSFLPGTSGGAVYEQYF
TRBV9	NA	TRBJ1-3	CASSVLTGSFGNTIYF
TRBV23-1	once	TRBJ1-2	CASSPGPRSWGYTF
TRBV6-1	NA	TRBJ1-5	CASSEGGPNQPQHF
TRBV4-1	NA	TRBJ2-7	CASSLAGGYEQYF
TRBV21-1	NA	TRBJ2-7	CASSKRPPSTGHRSRSYEQYF